The 20 T cell receptor beta chains presented below share a single source sample, sequenced in a study of blood T cell repertoires in COVID-19. Assay: immunoSEQ multiplex PCR; the TCRdb copy retains only in-frame clones and omits some. Altogether just over 300,000 clones are present, approximately 90% being singletons, with the ten largest covering roughly 4.5%. Source material: PBMCs or T cells enriched from blood (not recorded which). The receptor source for this set is a man aged 25 to 40 who had recovered from COVID-19.

The chain has TRBV7-9 and TRBJ1-4, with a weak D call TRBD1 (6 bases). The CDR3 contains 13 residues. The V and J ends lost 10 bases and 8 bases respectively, with 17 bases between them. The V gene's germline CDR1 is SEHNR and CDR2 FQNEAQ (reference sequence). The DNA of the CDR3 is TGTGCCACCTGGGGGGGGGCTGAAGAAAAACTGTTTTTT. It is translated as CATWGGAEEKLFF.

This sequence joins TRBV5-1 and TRBJ1-1; the match to TRBD1 covers 8 bases. The germline V gene encodes CDR1 SGHRS and CDR2 YFSETQ. The CDR3 has 14 amino acids. V shed 0 bases, J shed 11 bases, and the junction held 9 bases outside the gene matches. DNA for the CDR3: TGCGCCAGCAGCTTGGGAGACAGGGGAACCGGGGCTTTCTTT. Encoded protein: CASSLGDRGTGAFF.

The chain couples TRBV9 to TRBJ2-6, with D unresolved. This CDR3 is built from 16 residues. Per the germline V gene, CDR1 is SGDLS and CDR2 is YYNGEE. Trimming stripped 1 base from V and 1 base from J, with 9 bases between. CDR3 loop: CASSVTAGSGANVLTF. The CDR3 nucleotides are TGTGCCAGCAGCGTAACGGCAGGTTCTGGGGCCAACGTCCTGACTTTC.

In this sample, this clone turned up a few times. V and J are TRBV28 and TRBJ2-7; D is possibly TRBD1 (7 bases). The V and J ends lost 9 bases and 6 bases respectively, with 15 bases between them. The CDR3 extends over 12 amino acids. The germline V gene encodes CDR1 MDHEN and CDR2 SYDVKM. The CDR3 coding sequence is TGTGCCAGTCAGGGGGGCCTACGCGAGCAGTACTTC. It translates to CASQGGLREQYF.

The sample holds one count of this clone. This chain joins TRBV11-3 and TRBJ2-2; 9 bases map to TRBD2. Per germline, CDR1 SGHNT and CDR2 YENEEA. Germline trimming cut 1 base from V and 5 bases from J; bases unmatched to any gene: 2. The CDR3 spans 15 residues. CDR3 in amino acids: CASSLGLAGTGELFF. The DNA for the CDR3 is TGTGCCAGCAGCTTAGGTCTAGCGGGAACCGGGGAGCTGTTTTTT. Full variable domain (missing parts from reference TRBV11-3 and TRBJ2-2): EAGVVQSPRYKIIEKKQPVAFWCNPISGHNTLYWYLQNLGQGPELLIRYENEEAVDDSQLPKDRFSAERLKGVDSTLKIQPAELGDSAVYLCASSLGLAGTGELFFGEGSRLTVL.

The gene calls are TRBV6-5 and TRBJ1-2, with 7 bases identical to TRBD1. CDR3 size: 15 residues. Trimming removed 7 bases from V and 0 bases from J; junction bases left unmatched: 8. Germline V lookup: CDR1 MNHEY, CDR2 SVGAGI. Here the CDR3 DNA reads TGTGCCAGCATATTCAGGGGGAGTTCTAACTATGGCTACACCTTC. Protein: CASIFRGSSNYGYTF.

V and J are TRBV19 and TRBJ2-1; 8 nucleotides line up with TRBD1. The CDR3 loop spans 13 amino acids. Germline CDR1 and CDR2: LNHDA and SQIVND (reference sequence). V shed 4 bases, J shed 7 bases, and the junction held 3 bases outside the gene matches. CDR3 in DNA: TGTGCCAGTAGTACCGGACAGGGTAATGAGCAGTTCTTC. Translating gives CASSTGQGNEQFF.

The V call is TRBV20-1, the J call TRBJ2-7; D is possibly TRBD1 (6 bases). Between the trimmed V and J ends, which lost 3 bases and 2 bases, there was a span of 11 bases. Germline V gene data show CDR1 as DFQATT and CDR2 as SNEGSKA (reference sequence). This CDR3 region has 13 residues. The CDR3 reads CSASSGETYEQYF. The CDR3, as DNA: TGCAGTGCTAGTTCAGGGGAAACCTACGAGCAGTACTTC.

This rearrangement joins TRBV6-5 to TRBJ2-3; 7 positions agree with TRBD2. The CDR3 runs 15 residues. CDR1 and CDR2 from the germline V gene are MNHEY and SVGAGI. The V segment lost 6 bases and the J segment 1 base; nucleotides outside the gene matches: 7. The CDR3 DNA is TGTGCCAGCAGCTCTGGGACTATTGGCACAGATACGCAGTATTTT. Translating it yields CASSSGTIGTDTQYF.

V and J are TRBV4-1 and TRBJ1-1; possibly TRBD1 for D (5 bases). V was cut by 1 base and J by 3 bases, with 27 bases left in between. CDR3 length equals 20 residues. The germline V gene has CDR1 MGHRA and CDR2 YSYEKL. The CDR3 region has the DNA TGCGCCAGCAGCCAAGGCATTCGTATTTCTATCGAGGGGAGGTACACTGAAGCTTTCTTT. Protein: CASSQGIRISIEGRYTEAFF.

The V and J genes are TRBV11-3 and TRBJ2-7; 7 nucleotides line up with TRBD2. Looked up from germline, CDR1 is SGHNT and CDR2 is YENEEA. Trimming at V came to 4 bases and at J to 3 bases, leaving 12 bases not matched to a gene. The CDR3 covers 16 residues. The DNA of the CDR3 is TGTGCCAGCAGCTCGCGGGCGTCTAGCGGATACTACGAGCAGTACTTC. Its translation: CASSSRASSGYYEQYF.

V gene TRBV5-1 combines with J gene TRBJ1-1; 10 nucleotides match TRBD1. V shed 2 bases and J 4 bases; nucleotides not matched to a gene: 5. Germline V CDR1 and CDR2: SGHRS, YFSETQ. The CDR3 covers 15 residues. In DNA form, the CDR3 reads TGCGCCAGCAGCTTCGGGGGACAGGGGATCACTGAAGCTTTCTTT. Protein product: CASSFGGQGITEAFF. The whole variable domain, remainder taken from reference TRBV5-1 and TRBJ1-1, is KAGVTQTPRYLIKTRGQQVTLSCSPISGHRSVSWYQQTPGQGLQFLFEYFSETQRNKGNFPGRFSGRQFSNSRSEMNVSTLELGDSALYLCASSFGGQGITEAFFGQGTRLTVV.

The CDR3 reads CASSTATGGSGGYTF. CDR3 coding DNA: TGTGCCAGCTCTACCGCCACGGGGGGCTCGGGGGGCTACACCTTC. The genes are TRBV18 and TRBJ1-2; D is possibly TRBD1 (6 bases). Between the trimmed V and J ends, which lost 6 bases and 8 bases, there was a span of 22 bases. The length of the CDR3 is 15 residues. Germline lookup yields CDR1 KGHSH and CDR2 LQKENI.

The V and J genes are TRBV5-4 and TRBJ2-7; D not resolved. The CDR3 has 13 amino acids. The germline V and J ends were trimmed by 1 base and 0 bases, with 5 bases remaining between them. The germline CDR1 and CDR2 sequences are SGHNT and YYREEE (reference sequence). The CDR3 spells CASSLFSSYEQYF. The CDR3 nucleotides read TGTGCCAGCAGCTTGTTCTCCTCCTACGAGCAGTACTTC.

The J gene is TRBJ1-5, the V gene TRBV5-4; D gene uncertain. Trimming took 2 bases from V and 3 from J, leaving 9 bases between them. The CDR3 extends over 14 amino acids. The germline V gene has CDR1 SGHNT and CDR2 YYREEE (reference sequence). The CDR3 loop reads CASSFEGLNQPQHF. In DNA form, the CDR3 reads TGTGCCAGCAGCTTTGAAGGACTCAATCAGCCCCAGCATTTT.

The chain recombines TRBV29-1 with TRBJ1-4, with 7 bases fitting TRBD1. With 4 bases clipped from V and 8 bases from J, the junction kept 13 bases outside the gene matches. Germline CDR1 and CDR2: SQVTM and ANQGSEA. This CDR3 has 15 residues. The CDR3 sequence is CSVVIAGQKREKLFF. The CDR3 DNA is TGCAGCGTTGTGATTGCGGGACAGAAGAGGGAAAAACTGTTTTTT.

Worth noting for this clone: Other DNA sequences in this specimen translate into the identical CDR3. The CDR3 sequence: CASSRTGGNQPQHF. DNA for the CDR3: TGTGCCAGCAGCCGGACAGGGGGCAATCAGCCCCAGCATTTT. The chain couples TRBV3-1 (or the pseudogene TRBV3-2) to TRBJ1-5; TRBD1 agrees at 9 bases. J lost 2 bases, V lost 4 bases, and 0 bases had no gene match. This CDR3 region has 14 residues. Germline CDR1 is LGHDT and CDR2 is YNNKEL (reference sequence).

This clone was seen more than once but under ten times. This sequence joins TRBV7-8 and TRBJ2-7; D may be TRBD2 (6 bases). V was clipped by 10 bases and J by 3 bases, with 16 bases between them. Per the germline V gene, CDR1 is SGHVS and CDR2 is FQNEAQ. The CDR3 is made up of 13 amino acids. CDR3 residues: CATGGPPDYEQYF. The CDR3 nucleotides read TGTGCCACCGGGGGACCACCCGACTACGAGCAGTACTTC.

The V call is TRBV19, the J call TRBJ1-4, with 7 bases matching TRBD1. After removal of 5 bases from V and 6 bases from J, the junction contained 6 bases not matched to a gene. The germline CDR1 and CDR2 sequences are LNHDA and SQIVND (reference sequence). The CDR3 is made up of 14 amino acids. CDR3 protein: CASSVDRYYEKLFF. The CDR3 region has the DNA TGTGCCAGTAGTGTGGACAGGTACTATGAAAAACTGTTTTTT.

In its sample, this clone was seen once. The genes are TRBV11-3 and TRBJ2-7; D may be TRBD2 (5 bases). CDR1 and CDR2 from the germline V gene are SGHNT and YENEEA. The CDR3 is 13 amino acids. V was pared by 7 bases and J by 0 bases, with 10 bases between. CDR3 amino acids: CASNRGFSYEQYF. The CDR3 nucleotides read TGTGCCAGCAATCGGGGATTCTCCTACGAGCAGTACTTC.